The entry below describes one TCR beta chain. The antigen is unknown. Assay used: immunoSEQ multiplex PCR; TCRdb lists only in-frame clones, some missing. The repertoire holds 25,000 to 30,000 clones, with about 79% as singletons. This entry comes from a study of memory CD4+ T cells and cytomegalovirus serostatus. Study-level results: Each of around 69 CMV-associated TCRbeta sequences occurred in one to five individuals.

Germline CDR1 and CDR2: LNHDA and SQIVND (reference sequence). V was trimmed by 5 bases and J by 7 bases, leaving 12 bases between them. CDR3 size: 14 residues. The sort gate was single viable CD3+CD4+CD8-CD45RO+ cells for memory CD4+ T cells. Input material: memory CD4+ T cells from blood. V and J are TRBV19 and TRBJ1-6; D ambiguous. This clonotype originated in an adult in good health and CMV-seronegative. In DNA, the CDR3 is TGTGCCAGTAGTCGTGGGCCCCCGAATTCACCCCTCCACTTT. Its protein product is CASSRGPPNSPLHF.